The next 8 T cell receptor beta chains were all read from a single sample in a study of blood T cell repertoires in COVID-19 (dated by TCRdb to 2020 to 2021). Library method: the immunoSEQ multiplex PCR assay. In TCRdb, the immuneACCESS table is reduced to in-frame sequences with V and J assigned. These tables do not hold every clone; where another copy was compared, an unresolved V gene accounts for under half, and the others remain unexplained. Across this sample there are under 200,000 clones, with approximately 81% seen only once. The top ten clones comprise roughly 1% of the sample. Material for sequencing was peripheral blood. These receptors came from a man aged 40-49 years with acute or convalescent COVID-19.

The CDR3, as DNA: TGTGCCAGCAGCTTGAGCGGGGGGCCTTTGGGGTCGACCCAGTACTTC. Its translation: CASSLSGGPLGSTQYF. The chain combines TRBV7-2 with TRBJ2-5, with TRBD2 matching 9 bases. The V segment lost 3 bases and the J segment 7 bases; nucleotides outside the gene matches: 12. The CDR3 sequence is 16 residues long. Germline assignment: CDR1 SGHTA and CDR2 FQGNSA.

The chain links TRBV7-2 to TRBJ1-1, with D tentatively TRBD1 (6 bases). CDR1 SGHTA and CDR2 FQGNSA come from the germline V gene. V lost 4 bases, J lost 6 bases, and 18 bases lay in between. This CDR3 region has 15 residues. This chain's CDR3 is CASSSGRTGIPEAFF. The CDR3 DNA follows: TGTGCCAGCAGCTCCGGAAGAACAGGGATCCCTGAAGCTTTCTTT.

This clone was detected only once. The DNA for the CDR3 is TGTGCCAGCAGTACGACAGGGATAGGGAACGAGCAGTACTTC. Translating it yields CASSTTGIGNEQYF. The V call is TRBV6-5, the J call TRBJ2-7; TRBD1 aligns across 7 bases. The V segment lost 5 bases and the J segment 5 bases; nucleotides outside the gene matches: 9. The CDR3 spans 14 residues. Germline CDR1 MNHEY, CDR2 SVGAGI.

This sequence joins TRBV4-1 and TRBJ1-1; the D gene is possibly TRBD1 (5 bases). The V gene lost 1 base and the J gene lost 10 bases, with 13 bases spanning the gap. Germline V gene lookup returns CDR1 MGHRA and CDR2 YSYEKL. The CDR3 contains 13 residues. DNA of the CDR3: TGCGCCAGCAGCCAAGTTGTGGGGGAGGTAGCTTTCTTT. Translating it yields CASSQVVGEVAFF.

The genes are TRBV5-1 and TRBJ1-1; perhaps TRBD1 as D (6 bases). The CDR3 consists of 13 residues. The V end lost 0 bases, the J end lost 9 bases, and 12 bases lay between the germline ends. Germline-derived CDR1 and CDR2 are SGHRS and YFSETQ. As DNA, the CDR3 is TGCGCCAGCAGCTTGGATTCGGACAGACAAGCTTTCTTT. The encoded protein is CASSLDSDRQAFF.

The genes are TRBV11-2 and TRBJ2-5; D is perhaps TRBD2 (5 bases). V dropped 4 bases and J dropped 1 base, with 7 bases sitting between them. CDR3 length: 13 residues. CDR1 SGHAT and CDR2 FQNNGV come from the germline V gene. Here the CDR3 reads CASSSSPQETQYF. The CDR3 DNA reads as TGTGCCAGCAGCTCTAGCCCCCAAGAGACCCAGTACTTC.

This clone was detected many times. This chain uses TRBV7-6 with TRBJ1-3, with 9 bases lining up with TRBD1. Germline lookup yields CDR1 SGHVS and CDR2 FNYEAQ. This CDR3 is 18 amino acids long. V shed 8 bases and J 0 bases; nucleotides not matched to a gene: 14. Here the CDR3 DNA reads TGTGCCAGCCAGAGTTACCGGGACAGGGATCGCTCTGGAAACACCATATATTTT. It specifies CASQSYRDRDRSGNTIYF. Variable domain in full (rest from reference TRBV7-6 and TRBJ1-3): GAGVSQSPRYKVTKRGQDVALRCDPISGHVSLYWYRQALGQGPEFLTYFNYEAQQDKSGLPNDRFSAERPEGSISTLTIQRTEQRDSAMYRCASQSYRDRDRSGNTIYFGEGSWLTVV.

This chain connects TRBV19 to TRBJ2-3, with 9 bases aligning to TRBD2. This CDR3 region has 17 residues. Per the germline V gene, CDR1 is LNHDA and CDR2 is SQIVND (reference sequence). The ends lost 3 bases at V and 4 bases at J; junction bases unmatched: 11. The CDR3 loop reads CASSIKMGGGAPDTQYF. CDR3 nucleotide sequence: TGTGCCAGTAGTATTAAAATGGGCGGGGGGGCCCCAGATACGCAGTATTTT. Complete variable domain (other parts from reference TRBV19 and TRBJ2-3): DGGITQSPKYLFRKEGQNVTLSCEQNLNHDAMYWYRQDPGQGLRLIYYSQIVNDFQKGDIAEGYSVSREKKESFPLTVTSAQKNPTAFYLCASSIKMGGGAPDTQYFGPGTRLTVL.